This T cell receptor beta chain was recovered during a study of immune evolution from preneoplasia to lung adenocarcinoma. The V and J ends lost 5 bases and 4 bases respectively, with 8 bases between them. Germline V gene sequence: CDR1 LGHNT, CDR2 FRNRAP. The CDR3 runs to 12 residues. Using immunoSEQ multiplex PCR, the repertoire was profiled, and TCRdb retains in-frame clones only, with some absent. The sample holds about 3,200 clones, roughly 79% seen once. Material: FFPE atypical adenomatous hyperplasia tissue from the lung. The sample's subset: atypical adenomatous hyperplasia (AAH), lung preneoplasia. This sequence joins TRBV12-5 and TRBJ1-1, with unresolved D. The receptor was isolated from a person aged 65 to 85 with lung adenocarcinoma. This chain's CDR3 is CASGTLITEAFF. The CDR3 DNA is TGTGCTAGTGGTACTTTGATCACTGAAGCTTTCTTT.